This is a list of T cell receptor beta chains from one sample in a study of T cells after yellow fever vaccination. Each CDR3 protein is one row after TCRdb ran MiXCR on the 5' RACE reads. The sample carries about 260,000 distinct CDR3 sequences, 10% to 15% recorded once. Source: CD4+ T cells sorted from PBMCs, taken 45 days after the yellow fever booster vaccination. The receptors here all came from a man in his thirties or forties who received the YFV17D yellow fever vaccine. CDR3s include the opening cysteine and the closing phenylalanine or tryptophan. A D gene is named only where the DNA matches it firmly. The size entry is marked missing in some rows and otherwise reads once, few, many or a size class.

few	TRBV5-1	TRBJ1-1	TRBD1	CASSLAQGAYTEAFF	TGCGCCAGCAGCTTGGCTCAGGGGGCTTACACTGAAGCTTTCTTT
-	TRBV20-1	TRBJ1-1	-	CSARGVNTEAFF	TGCAGTGCTAGAGGCGTGAACACTGAAGCTTTCTTT
many	TRBV5-1	TRBJ2-7	-	CASKPGLFF	TGCGCCAGCAAGCCGGGACTCTTCTTC
few	TRBV7-2	TRBJ2-7	-	CASSRHGRGYEQYF	TGTGCCAGCAGCAGACACGGCAGGGGTTACGAGCAGTACTTC
-	TRBV4-3	TRBJ2-1	-	CASSQEHLVPYNEQFF	TGCGCCAGCAGCCAAGAACACCTAGTACCTTACAATGAGCAGTTCTTC
few	TRBV27	TRBJ2-4	TRBD1	CASSPRTGGAKNIQYF	TGTGCCAGCAGTCCGCGGACAGGTGGAGCCAAAAACATTCAGTACTTC
-	TRBV5-1	TRBJ2-5	TRBD2	CASSLAGASGPGETQYF	TGCGCCAGCAGCTTGGCCGGGGCTAGCGGCCCAGGAGAGACCCAGTACTTC
-	TRBV25-1	TRBJ2-6	-	CASGGYFSGANVLTF	TGTGCCAGCGGGGGGTATTTCTCTGGGGCCAACGTCCTGACTTTC
-	TRBV10-2	TRBJ2-6	-	CASSGLVPSGSGANVLTF	TGCGCCAGCAGTGGGTTAGTCCCTTCGGGTTCTGGGGCCAACGTCCTGACTTTC
-	TRBV4-2	TRBJ1-5	TRBD1	CASSPGQGNGQPQHF	TGTGCCAGCAGCCCGGGACAGGGGAATGGACAGCCCCAGCATTTT
-	TRBV7-2	TRBJ1-5	-	CASSQTDQPQHF	TGTGCCAGCAGCCAGACAGATCAGCCCCAGCATTTT
-	TRBV20-1	TRBJ1-1	TRBD1	CSARTGGWAEAFF	TGCAGTGCCCGGACAGGGGGCTGGGCTGAAGCTTTCTTT
-	TRBV5-1	TRBJ2-1	-	CASSFTIGLHAANEQFF	TGCGCCAGCAGCTTTACGATCGGACTACATGCCGCTAATGAGCAGTTCTTC
few	TRBV6-6	TRBJ1-1	-	CASKPAGTEAFF	TGTGCCAGCAAACCAGCAGGGACTGAAGCTTTCTTT
once	TRBV7-9	TRBJ2-7	TRBD1	CASSLIGTATYEQYF	TGTGCCAGCAGCTTAATAGGGACAGCAACCTACGAGCAGTACTTC
many	TRBV7-2	TRBJ2-2	TRBD2	CASSTGTSAHTGELFF	TGTGCCAGCAGCACCGGGACTAGCGCTCACACCGGGGAGCTGTTTTTT
-	TRBV27	TRBJ2-5	-	CASSFAGIQETQYF	TGTGCCAGCAGTTTCGCAGGAATACAAGAGACCCAGTACTTC
few	TRBV5-4	TRBJ2-5	-	CASSSTGTKETQYF	TGTGCCAGCAGCTCGACCGGGACCAAGGAGACCCAGTACTTC